A selection of T cell receptor beta chains follows, all from one sample in a study of somatic mutations in cytotoxic T cells in rheumatoid arthritis. Method: immunoSEQ multiplex PCR; TCRdb's copy keeps in-frame clones and lacks some. The sample has some 14,000 clones; over 60% are singletons. Specimen: CD8+ T cells sorted from blood. The receptors stem from an adult with rheumatoid arthritis. Each CDR3 is given with its conserved first and last residue. A D gene is named only where the DNA matches it firmly. Expanded clones get a size class; other rows say once, few or many, or leave the size out.

d_call: .; j_call: TRBJ1-1; v_call: TRBV6-1; clone_size: .; cdr3_aa: CASMGPERVKTEAFF; cdr3_nt: TGTGCCAGCATGGGGCCAGAGAGAGTAAAAACTGAAGCTTTCTTT
d_call: .; j_call: TRBJ2-1; v_call: TRBV9; clone_size: .; cdr3_aa: CASSVLNEQFF; cdr3_nt: TGTGCCAGCAGCGTCCTAAATGAGCAGTTCTTC
d_call: TRBD1; j_call: TRBJ2-7; v_call: TRBV6-5; clone_size: .; cdr3_aa: CASSFTGTGVEQYF; cdr3_nt: TGTGCCAGCAGCTTCACCGGGACAGGGGTCGAGCAGTACTTC
d_call: .; j_call: TRBJ2-3; v_call: TRBV9; clone_size: .; cdr3_aa: CASSVVPDTQYF; cdr3_nt: TGTGCCAGCAGCGTAGTTCCAGATACGCAGTATTTT
d_call: .; j_call: TRBJ1-5; v_call: TRBV4-1; clone_size: .; cdr3_aa: CASSQDGWQHNQPQHF; cdr3_nt: TGCGCCAGCAGCCAAGATGGGTGGCAGCACAATCAGCCCCAGCATTTT
d_call: .; j_call: TRBJ2-2; v_call: TRBV5-1; clone_size: .; cdr3_aa: CASSHGTDNTGELFF; cdr3_nt: TGCGCCAGCAGTCATGGGACCGACAACACCGGGGAGCTGTTTTTT
d_call: .; j_call: TRBJ2-5; v_call: TRBV4-1; clone_size: .; cdr3_aa: CASSQDFTKETQYF; cdr3_nt: TGCGCCAGCAGCCAGGATTTCACTAAAGAGACCCAGTACTTC
d_call: TRBD1; j_call: TRBJ2-5; v_call: TRBV11-2; clone_size: .; cdr3_aa: CASSLEAGGRETQYF; cdr3_nt: TGTGCCAGCAGCTTAGAGGCAGGGGGCCGGGAGACCCAGTACTTC
d_call: .; j_call: TRBJ1-1; v_call: TRBV30; clone_size: large; cdr3_aa: CAWREPGIPNTEAFF; cdr3_nt: TGTGCCTGGAGGGAGCCGGGCATCCCCAACACTGAAGCTTTCTTT
d_call: TRBD1; j_call: TRBJ2-5; v_call: TRBV11-2; clone_size: .; cdr3_aa: CASSYRGWETQYF; cdr3_nt: TGTGCCAGCAGTTACAGGGGTTGGGAGACCCAGTACTTC
d_call: .; j_call: TRBJ1-5; v_call: TRBV7-9; clone_size: .; cdr3_aa: CASSLGGDQPQHF; cdr3_nt: TGTGCCAGCAGCTTAGGGGGGGACCAGCCCCAGCATTTT
d_call: .; j_call: TRBJ2-7; v_call: TRBV6-5; clone_size: .; cdr3_aa: CASSYQGSYEQYF; cdr3_nt: TGTGCCAGCAGTTACCAGGGGTCCTACGAGCAGTACTTC
d_call: TRBD2; j_call: TRBJ2-1; v_call: TRBV14; clone_size: .; cdr3_aa: CASRYSGTYNEQFF; cdr3_nt: TGTGCCAGCAGGTATAGCGGGACATACAATGAGCAGTTCTTC
d_call: .; j_call: TRBJ1-3; v_call: TRBV6-5; clone_size: .; cdr3_aa: CASSYSGGAIGNTIYF; cdr3_nt: TGTGCCAGCAGTTACTCAGGGGGGGCGATCGGAAACACCATATATTTT
d_call: TRBD2; j_call: TRBJ2-7; v_call: TRBV4-1; clone_size: .; cdr3_aa: CASSQDPPSGETDYEQYF; cdr3_nt: TGCGCCAGCAGCCAAGACCCGCCTAGCGGGGAAACAGACTACGAGCAGTACTTC
d_call: TRBD1; j_call: TRBJ2-5; v_call: TRBV27; clone_size: .; cdr3_aa: CASSFQGAETQYF; cdr3_nt: TGTGCCAGCAGTTTTCAGGGGGCAGAGACCCAGTACTTC
d_call: .; j_call: TRBJ1-2; v_call: TRBV7-9; clone_size: .; cdr3_aa: CASSLRTSYGYTF; cdr3_nt: TGTGCCAGCAGCTTAAGAACCTCCTATGGCTACACCTTC
d_call: TRBD2; j_call: TRBJ2-1; v_call: TRBV5-1; clone_size: once; cdr3_aa: CASSPGLARYNEQFF; cdr3_nt: TGCGCCAGCAGCCCGGGACTAGCGCGGTACAATGAGCAGTTCTTC